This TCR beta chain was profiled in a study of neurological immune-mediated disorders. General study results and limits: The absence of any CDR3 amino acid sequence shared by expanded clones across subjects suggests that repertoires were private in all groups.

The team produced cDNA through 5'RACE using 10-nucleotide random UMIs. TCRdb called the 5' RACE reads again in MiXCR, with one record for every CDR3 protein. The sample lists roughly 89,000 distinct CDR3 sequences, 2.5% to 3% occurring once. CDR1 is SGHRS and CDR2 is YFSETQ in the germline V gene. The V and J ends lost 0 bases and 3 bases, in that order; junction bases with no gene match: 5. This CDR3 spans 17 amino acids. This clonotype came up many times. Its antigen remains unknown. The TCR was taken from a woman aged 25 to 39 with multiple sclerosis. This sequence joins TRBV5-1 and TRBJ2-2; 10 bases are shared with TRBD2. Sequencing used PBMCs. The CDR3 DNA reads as TGCGCCAGCAGCTTGGCCTCTAGCGGGAGCTACACCGGGGAGCTGTTTTTT. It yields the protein CASSLASSGSYTGELFF.